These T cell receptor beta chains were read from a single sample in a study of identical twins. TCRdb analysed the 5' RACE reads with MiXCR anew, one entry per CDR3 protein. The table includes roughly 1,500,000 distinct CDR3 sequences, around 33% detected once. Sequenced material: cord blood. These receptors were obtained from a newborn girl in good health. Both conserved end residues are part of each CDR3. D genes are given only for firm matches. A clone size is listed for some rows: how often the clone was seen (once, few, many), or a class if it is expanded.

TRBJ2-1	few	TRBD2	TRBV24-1	TGTGCCACCAGCTCTAGCGGAGCCTCCTACAATGAGCAGTTCTTC	CATSSSGASYNEQFF
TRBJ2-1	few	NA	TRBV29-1	TGCAGCTCATCCCCCTCCCTATCAGGGATATCCTACAATGAGCAGTTCTTC	CSSSPSLSGISYNEQFF
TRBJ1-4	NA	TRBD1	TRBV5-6	TGTGCCAGCAGCTTCGGGACAGGGGCCAGCGAAAAACTGTTTTTT	CASSFGTGASEKLFF
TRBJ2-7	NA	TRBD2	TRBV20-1	TGCAGTGCTGGCCGTCCCGGACTAGCGGGAGGTTTAAATGAGCAGTACTTC	CSAGRPGLAGGLNEQYF
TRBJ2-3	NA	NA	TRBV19	TGTGCCAGTAGTATAGTAGCGGCCCCGGATACGCAGTATTTT	CASSIVAAPDTQYF
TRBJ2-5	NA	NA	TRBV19	TGTGCCAGTAGTCCCCAGTTTGGGCAAGAGACCCAGTACTTC	CASSPQFGQETQYF
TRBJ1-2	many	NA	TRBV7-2	TGTGCCAGCAGCCCACATTTTTTGGCTAACTATGGCTACACCTTC	CASSPHFLANYGYTF
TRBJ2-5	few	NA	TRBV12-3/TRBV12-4	TGTGCCAGCAGTCTTAAGAACATCCTGTACTTC	CASSLKNILYF
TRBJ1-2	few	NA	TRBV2	TGTGCCAGCAGTGACGGGCTGGGCTATGGCTACACCTTC	CASSDGLGYGYTF
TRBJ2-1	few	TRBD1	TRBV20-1	TGCAGTGCTAGTCCGAAACCCGGGACAGGGGTAGATGAGCAGTTCTTC	CSASPKPGTGVDEQFF
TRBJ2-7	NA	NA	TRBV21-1	TGTGCCAGCAGCAAACTGCGAAGAGGGCAGTACTTC	CASSKLRRGQYF
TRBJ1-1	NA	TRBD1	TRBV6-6	TGTGCCAGCAGTAGGGCACAGGGGAACGTGCCTGAAGCTTTCTTT	CASSRAQGNVPEAFF
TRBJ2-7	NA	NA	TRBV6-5	TGTGCCAGCAATGGAGGGAGCTACGAGCAGTACTTC	CASNGGSYEQYF
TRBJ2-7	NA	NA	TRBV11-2	TGTGCCAGCAGCTTACAATATTACGAGCAGTACTTC	CASSLQYYEQYF
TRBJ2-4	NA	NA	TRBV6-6	TGTGCCAGCAGTTACTCTCAGGGGCGGGACATTCAGTACTTC	CASSYSQGRDIQYF
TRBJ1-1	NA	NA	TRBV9	TGTGCCAGCAGCGCGGTTAGTTGGGGGAACACTGAAGCTTTCTTT	CASSAVSWGNTEAFF
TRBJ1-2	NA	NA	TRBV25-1	TGTGCCAGCAGTGAACCGACAGGTCGGAGTTGGGGCTACACCTTC	CASSEPTGRSWGYTF
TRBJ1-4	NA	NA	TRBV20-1	TGCAGTGCTAGAGATTATGGCAGGCGAAGGGAAAAACTGTTTTTT	CSARDYGRRREKLFF
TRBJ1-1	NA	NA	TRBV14	TGTGCCAGCAGCCAAGATGTGTACACTGAAGCTTTCTTT	CASSQDVYTEAFF
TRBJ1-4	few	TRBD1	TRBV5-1	TGCGCCAGCACCCTCGGGACAGGGGGAGAAAAACTGTTTTTT	CASTLGTGGEKLFF
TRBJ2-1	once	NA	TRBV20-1	TGCAGTGCAATGCAGGAGATCTCTCGATACAATGAGCAGTTCTTC	CSAMQEISRYNEQFF
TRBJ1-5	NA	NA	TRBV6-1	TGTGCCAGCAGTGATGGATTCTCCAGGGCTAATCAGCCCCAGCATTTT	CASSDGFSRANQPQHF
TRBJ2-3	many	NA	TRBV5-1	TGCGCCAGCAGCTTGGCGACAACTAGCACAGATACGCAGTATTTT	CASSLATTSTDTQYF
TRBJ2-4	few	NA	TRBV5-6	TGTGCCAGCAGCTTGTCAACTAGCACAGTTCAGTACTTC	CASSLSTSTVQYF
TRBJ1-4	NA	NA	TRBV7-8	TGTGCCAGCAGCTTCGGCGAGAAAAATGAAAAACTGTTTTTT	CASSFGEKNEKLFF
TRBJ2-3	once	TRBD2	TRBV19	TGTGCCAGTAGTATAATCGGGGGGACAGATACGCAGTATTTT	CASSIIGGTDTQYF
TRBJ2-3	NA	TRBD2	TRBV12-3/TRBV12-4	TGTGCCAGCAGTTTACGAATGGGACTAGAGGGCACAGATACGCAGTATTTT	CASSLRMGLEGTDTQYF
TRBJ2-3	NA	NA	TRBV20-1	TGCAGTGCTATTGCCGGCACAGATACGCAGTATTTT	CSAIAGTDTQYF
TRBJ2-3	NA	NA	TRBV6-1	TGTGCCAGCAGTCCGCGGGACTCCCTTCCCCCAGATACGCAGTATTTT	CASSPRDSLPPDTQYF
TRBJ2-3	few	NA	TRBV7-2	TGTGCCAGCAGCCTCCCGGGCCGGGATACGCAGTATTTT	CASSLPGRDTQYF